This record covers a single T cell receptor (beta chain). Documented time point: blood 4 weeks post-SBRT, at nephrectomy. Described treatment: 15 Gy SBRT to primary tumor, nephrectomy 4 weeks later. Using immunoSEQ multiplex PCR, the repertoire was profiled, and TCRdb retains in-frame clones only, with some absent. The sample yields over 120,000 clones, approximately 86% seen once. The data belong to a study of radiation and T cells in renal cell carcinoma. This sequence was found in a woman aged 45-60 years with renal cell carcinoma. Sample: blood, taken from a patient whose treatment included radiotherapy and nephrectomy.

The CDR3 protein is CASSQTAGNTIYF. The CDR3 DNA reads TGTGCCAGCAGCCAGACTGCTGGAAACACCATATATTTT. The chain has TRBV5-6 and TRBJ1-3; D not resolved. The CDR3 length is 13 residues. V was shortened by 4 bases and J by 2 bases, with 7 bases between the two germline ends. Looked up from germline, CDR1 is SGHDT and CDR2 is YYEEEE.